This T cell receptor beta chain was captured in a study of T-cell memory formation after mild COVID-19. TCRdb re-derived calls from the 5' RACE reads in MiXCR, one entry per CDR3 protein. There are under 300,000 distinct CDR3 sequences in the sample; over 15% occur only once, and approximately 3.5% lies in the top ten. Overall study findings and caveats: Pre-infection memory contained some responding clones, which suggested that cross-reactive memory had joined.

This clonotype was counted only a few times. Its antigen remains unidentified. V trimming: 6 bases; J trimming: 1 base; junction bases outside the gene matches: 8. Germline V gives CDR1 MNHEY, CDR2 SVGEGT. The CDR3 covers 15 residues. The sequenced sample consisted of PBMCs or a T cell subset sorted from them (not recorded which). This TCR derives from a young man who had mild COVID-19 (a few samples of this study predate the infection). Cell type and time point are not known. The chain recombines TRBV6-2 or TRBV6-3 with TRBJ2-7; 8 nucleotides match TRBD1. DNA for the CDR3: TGTGCCAGCAGGCCAGGACAGGGAGGTTCCTACGAGCAGTACGTC. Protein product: CASRPGQGGSYEQYV.